Ten or more counts support the clone carrying this T cell receptor (beta chain). Its antigen is not identified. This sample was included in a study of T cells in Graves' hyperthyroidism and ophthalmopathy. Study overall: It was at initial diagnosis, before any treatment, that peripheral blood was collected.

The study left out patients who had uncontrolled infection, other autoimmune disease, pregnancy or lactation. Orbital computed tomography and thyroid ultrasound, together with serum TRAb and thyroxine and clinical symptoms, were used for diagnoses. The CDR3 length is 14 residues. The germline V gene has CDR1 SQVTM and CDR2 ANQGSEA. Deletions cut 6 bases from V and 4 bases from J, with 17 bases between. Whole-study findings and limits: Ophthalmopathy prediction by the model preceded onset by a median about 6 months.

RNA transcripts yielded amplified TCR beta CDR3 regions. HTBI primers were used for first-round RT-PCR of the TCR CDR3. One entry per CDR3 protein results from TCRdb running MiXCR on the multiplex PCR reads. Of a few hundred thousand distinct CDR3 sequences listed, roughly 15% are singletons. The sample comprised blood. The clonotype originates from a woman younger than 30 with Graves' ophthalmopathy. The chain couples TRBV29-1 to TRBJ2-3; tentatively, D is TRBD1 (6 bases). As DNA, the CDR3 is TGCAGCGTCATGGACAGTAAAGGGGCAGATACGCAGTATTTT. Its protein product is CSVMDSKGADTQYF.